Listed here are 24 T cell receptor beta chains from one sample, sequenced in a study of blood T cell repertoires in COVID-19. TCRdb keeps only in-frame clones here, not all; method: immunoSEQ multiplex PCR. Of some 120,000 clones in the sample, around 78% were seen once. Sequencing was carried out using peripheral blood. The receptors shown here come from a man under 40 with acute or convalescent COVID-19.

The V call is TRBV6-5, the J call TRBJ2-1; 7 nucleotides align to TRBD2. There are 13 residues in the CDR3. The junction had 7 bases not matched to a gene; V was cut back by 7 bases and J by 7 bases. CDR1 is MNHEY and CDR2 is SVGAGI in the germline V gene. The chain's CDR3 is CASKPSGDNEQFF. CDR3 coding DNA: TGTGCCAGCAAACCGAGCGGGGATAATGAGCAGTTCTTC.

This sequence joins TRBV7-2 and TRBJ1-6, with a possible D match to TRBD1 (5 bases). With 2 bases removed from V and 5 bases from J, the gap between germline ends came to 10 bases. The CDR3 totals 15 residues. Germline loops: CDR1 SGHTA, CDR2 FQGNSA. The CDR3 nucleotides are TGTGCCAGCAGCTTAATGGGGCCAAATAATTCACCCCTCCACTTT. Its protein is CASSLMGPNNSPLHF. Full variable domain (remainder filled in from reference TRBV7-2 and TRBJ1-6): GAGVSQSPSNKVTEKGKDVELRCDPISGHTALYWYRQSLGQGLEFLIYFQGNSAPDKSGLPSDRFSAERTGGSVSTLTIQRTQQEDSAVYLCASSLMGPNNSPLHFGNGTRLTVT.

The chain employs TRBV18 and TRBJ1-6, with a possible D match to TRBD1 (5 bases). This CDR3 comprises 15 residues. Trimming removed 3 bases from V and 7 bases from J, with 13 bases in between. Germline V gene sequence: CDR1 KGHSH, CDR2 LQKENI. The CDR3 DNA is TGTGCCAGCTCACCTGCGACAGAACCAAATTCACCCCTCCACTTT. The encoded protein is CASSPATEPNSPLHF.

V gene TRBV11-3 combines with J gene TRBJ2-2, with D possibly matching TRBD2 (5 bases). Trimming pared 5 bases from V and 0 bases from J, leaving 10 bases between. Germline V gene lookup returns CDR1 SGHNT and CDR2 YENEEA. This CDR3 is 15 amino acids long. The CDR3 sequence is CASSQAGTNTGELFF. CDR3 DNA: TGTGCCAGCAGCCAAGCCGGGACGAACACCGGGGAGCTGTTTTTT.

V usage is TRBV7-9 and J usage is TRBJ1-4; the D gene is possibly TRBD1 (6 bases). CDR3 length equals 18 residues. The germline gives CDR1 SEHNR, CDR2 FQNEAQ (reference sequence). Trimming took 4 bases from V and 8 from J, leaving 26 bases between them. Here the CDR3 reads CASSSSRGTGQKGEKLFF. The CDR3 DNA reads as TGTGCCAGCAGCTCTTCGAGGGGGACCGGGCAGAAGGGCGAAAAACTGTTTTTT.

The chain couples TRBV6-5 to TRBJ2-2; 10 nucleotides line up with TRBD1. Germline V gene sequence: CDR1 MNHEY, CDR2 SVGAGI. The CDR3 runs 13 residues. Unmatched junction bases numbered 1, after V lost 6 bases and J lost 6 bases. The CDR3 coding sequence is TGTGCCAGCAGGGGGACAGGGGCCGGGGAGCTGTTTTTT. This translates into CASRGTGAGELFF.

DNA of the CDR3: TGTGCCAGCAGTGACGGGGGAGGGAGGGCTAACTATGGCTACACCTTC. The encoded protein is CASSDGGGRANYGYTF. This sequence joins TRBV6-1 and TRBJ1-2; a possible D gene is TRBD1 (5 bases). The CDR3 has 16 amino acids. Trimming stripped 3 bases from V and 0 bases from J, with 14 bases between. CDR1 and CDR2 from the germline V gene are MNHNS and SASEGT.

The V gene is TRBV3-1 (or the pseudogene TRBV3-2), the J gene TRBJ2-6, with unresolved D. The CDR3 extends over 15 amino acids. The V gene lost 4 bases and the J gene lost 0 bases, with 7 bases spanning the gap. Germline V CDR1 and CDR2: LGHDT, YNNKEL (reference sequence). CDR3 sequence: CASSPLNSGANVLTF. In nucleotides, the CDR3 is TGTGCCAGCAGCCCCCTAAACTCTGGGGCCAACGTCCTGACTTTC.

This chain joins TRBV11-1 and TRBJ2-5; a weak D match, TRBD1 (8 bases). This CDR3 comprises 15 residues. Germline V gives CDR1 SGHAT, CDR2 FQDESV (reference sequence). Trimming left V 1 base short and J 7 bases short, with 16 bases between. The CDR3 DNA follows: TGTGCCAGCAGCTTAGACCCCACAGGGGGGGGGACCCAGTACTTC. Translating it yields CASSLDPTGGGTQYF.

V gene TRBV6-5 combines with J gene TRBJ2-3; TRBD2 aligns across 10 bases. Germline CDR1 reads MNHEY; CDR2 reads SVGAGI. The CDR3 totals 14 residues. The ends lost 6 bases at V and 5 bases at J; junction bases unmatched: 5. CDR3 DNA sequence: TGTGCCAGCAGCTTAGCGGGAGGTGGAGATACGCAGTATTTT. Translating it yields CASSLAGGGDTQYF.

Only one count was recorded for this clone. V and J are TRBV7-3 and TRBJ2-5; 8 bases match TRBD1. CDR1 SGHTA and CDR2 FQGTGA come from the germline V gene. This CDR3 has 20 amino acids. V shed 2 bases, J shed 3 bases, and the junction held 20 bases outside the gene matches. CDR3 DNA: TGTGCCAGCAGCTTACTTTGGGCGAGAGGTCGACAGGGGATAAAAGAGACCCAGTACTTC. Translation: CASSLLWARGRQGIKETQYF.

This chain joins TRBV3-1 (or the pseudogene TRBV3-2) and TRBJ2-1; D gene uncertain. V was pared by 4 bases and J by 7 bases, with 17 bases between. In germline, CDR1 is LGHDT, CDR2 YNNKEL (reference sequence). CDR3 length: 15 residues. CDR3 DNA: TGTGCCAGCAGCCCGTCAGAGGTGGCGGTAAATGAGCAGTTCTTC. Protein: CASSPSEVAVNEQFF.

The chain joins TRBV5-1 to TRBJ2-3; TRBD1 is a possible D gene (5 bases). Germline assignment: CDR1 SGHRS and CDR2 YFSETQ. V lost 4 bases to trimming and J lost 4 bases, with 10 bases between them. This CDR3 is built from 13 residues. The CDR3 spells CASSGATADTQYF. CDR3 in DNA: TGCGCCAGCAGCGGGGCGACTGCAGATACGCAGTATTTT.

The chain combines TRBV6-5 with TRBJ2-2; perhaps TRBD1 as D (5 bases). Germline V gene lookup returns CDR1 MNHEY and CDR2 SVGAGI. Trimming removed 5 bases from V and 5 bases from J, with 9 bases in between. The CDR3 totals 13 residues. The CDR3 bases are TGTGCCAGCAGTCTAGGGGCGACCGGGGAGCTGTTTTTT. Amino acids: CASSLGATGELFF.

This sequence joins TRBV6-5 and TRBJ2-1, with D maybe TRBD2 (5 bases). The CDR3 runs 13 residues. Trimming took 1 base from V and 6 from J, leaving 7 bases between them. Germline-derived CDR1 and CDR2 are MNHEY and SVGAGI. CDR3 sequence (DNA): TGTGCCAGCAGTTACTTCGAGGGCAATGAGCAGTTCTTC. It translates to CASSYFEGNEQFF.

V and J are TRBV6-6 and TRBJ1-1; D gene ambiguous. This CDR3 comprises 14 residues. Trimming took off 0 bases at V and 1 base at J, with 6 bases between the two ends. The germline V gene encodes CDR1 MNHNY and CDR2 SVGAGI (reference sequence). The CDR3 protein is CASSYSVRNTEAFF. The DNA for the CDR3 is TGTGCCAGCAGTTACTCCGTGAGGAACACTGAAGCTTTCTTT.

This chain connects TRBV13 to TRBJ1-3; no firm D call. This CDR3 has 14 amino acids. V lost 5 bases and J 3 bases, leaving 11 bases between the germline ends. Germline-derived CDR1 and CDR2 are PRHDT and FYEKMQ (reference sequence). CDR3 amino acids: CASSGGLFGNTIYF. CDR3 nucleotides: TGTGCCAGCAGCGGCGGCTTGTTTGGAAACACCATATATTTT.

In DNA form, the CDR3 reads TGTGCCAGCAGCAGCCTCACGGGAGCCGATGGGAATGAGCAGTTCTTC. Amino acids: CASSSLTGADGNEQFF. This sequence joins TRBV11-3 and TRBJ2-1, with D possibly TRBD2 on 6 matching bases. V was cut by 5 bases and J by 7 bases, with 21 bases left in between. The CDR3 totals 16 residues. Germline V CDR1 and CDR2: SGHNT, YENEEA.

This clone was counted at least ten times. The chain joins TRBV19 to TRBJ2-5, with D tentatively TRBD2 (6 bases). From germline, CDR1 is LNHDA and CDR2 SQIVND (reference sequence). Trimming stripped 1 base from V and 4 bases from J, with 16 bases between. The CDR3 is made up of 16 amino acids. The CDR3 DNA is TGTGCCAGTAGTATAGGAGGCGGGACGGGTTCAGAGACCCAGTACTTC. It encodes CASSIGGGTGSETQYF. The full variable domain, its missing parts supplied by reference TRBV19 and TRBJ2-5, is DGGITQSPKYLFRKEGQNVTLSCEQNLNHDAMYWYRQDPGQGLRLIYYSQIVNDFQKGDIAEGYSVSREKKESFPLTVTSAQKNPTAFYLCASSIGGGTGSETQYFGPGTRLLVL.

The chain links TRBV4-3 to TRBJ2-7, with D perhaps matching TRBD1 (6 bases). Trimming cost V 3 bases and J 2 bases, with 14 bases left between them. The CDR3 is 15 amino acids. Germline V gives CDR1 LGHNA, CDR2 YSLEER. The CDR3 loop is CASSQTRDTTYEQYF. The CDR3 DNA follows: TGCGCCAGCAGCCAGACCCGGGACACTACCTACGAGCAGTACTTC.

CDR3 residues: CASSQDQVRQFF. CDR3 in DNA: TGCGCCAGCAGCCAAGATCAAGTGAGGCAGTTCTTC. The chain joins TRBV4-1 to TRBJ2-1, with unresolved D. This CDR3 comprises 12 residues. The germline V and J ends were trimmed by 0 bases and 12 bases, with 9 bases remaining between them. Germline values: CDR1 MGHRA, CDR2 YSYEKL.

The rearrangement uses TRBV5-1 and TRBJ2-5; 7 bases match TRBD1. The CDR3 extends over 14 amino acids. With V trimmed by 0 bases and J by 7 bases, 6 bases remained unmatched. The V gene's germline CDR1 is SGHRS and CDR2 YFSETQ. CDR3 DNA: TGCGCCAGCAGCTTGGGAGGGGGCGAGGGGACCCAGTACTTC. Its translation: CASSLGGGEGTQYF. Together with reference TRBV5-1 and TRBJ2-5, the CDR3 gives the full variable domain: KAGVTQTPRYLIKTRGQQVTLSCSPISGHRSVSWYQQTPGQGLQFLFEYFSETQRNKGNFPGRFSGRQFSNSRSEMNVSTLELGDSALYLCASSLGGGEGTQYFGPGTRLLVL.

The CDR3 is CASSIKSLNTEAFF. DNA for the CDR3: TGTGCCAGTAGTATTAAGAGCCTGAACACTGAAGCTTTCTTT. J is TRBJ1-1 and V is TRBV19; D not certain. CDR3 size: 14 residues. V dropped 3 bases and J dropped 0 bases, with 8 bases sitting between them. CDR1 is LNHDA, CDR2 SQIVND, per germline (reference sequence).

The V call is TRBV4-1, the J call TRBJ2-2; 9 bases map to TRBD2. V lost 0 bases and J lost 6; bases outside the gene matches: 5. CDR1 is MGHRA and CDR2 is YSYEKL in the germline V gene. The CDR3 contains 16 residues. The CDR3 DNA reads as TGCGCCAGCAGCCAAGAGGCGGGACTAGCCTCCGGGGAGCTGTTTTTT. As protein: CASSQEAGLASGELFF.